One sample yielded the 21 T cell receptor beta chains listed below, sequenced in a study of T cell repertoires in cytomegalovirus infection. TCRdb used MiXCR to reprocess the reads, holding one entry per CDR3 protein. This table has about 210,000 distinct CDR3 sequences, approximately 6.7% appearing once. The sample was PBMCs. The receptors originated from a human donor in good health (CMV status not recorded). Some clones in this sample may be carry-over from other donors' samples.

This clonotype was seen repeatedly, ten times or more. CDR3 loop: CASSDRPYNEQFF. The DNA of the CDR3 is TGTGCCAGCAGTGACAGGCCGTACAATGAGCAGTTCTTC. This chain connects TRBV2 to TRBJ2-1; D is unclear. CDR1 SNHLY and CDR2 FYNNEI come from the germline V gene. CDR3 length equals 13 residues. V lost 3 bases and J 4 bases, leaving 7 bases between the germline ends. The whole variable domain, filled in from reference TRBV2 and TRBJ2-1, reads EPEVTQTPSHQVTQMGQEVILRCVPISNHLYFYWYRQILGQKVEFLVSFYNNEISEKSEIFDDQFSVERPDGSNFTLKIRSTKLEDSAMYFCASSDRPYNEQFFGPGTRLTVL.

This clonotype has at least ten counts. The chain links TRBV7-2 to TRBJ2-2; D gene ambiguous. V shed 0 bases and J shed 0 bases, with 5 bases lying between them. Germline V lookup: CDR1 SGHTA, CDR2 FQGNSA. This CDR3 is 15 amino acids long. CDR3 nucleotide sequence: TGTGCCAGCAGCTTAGCCAGTACGAACACCGGGGAGCTGTTTTTT. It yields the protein CASSLASTNTGELFF.

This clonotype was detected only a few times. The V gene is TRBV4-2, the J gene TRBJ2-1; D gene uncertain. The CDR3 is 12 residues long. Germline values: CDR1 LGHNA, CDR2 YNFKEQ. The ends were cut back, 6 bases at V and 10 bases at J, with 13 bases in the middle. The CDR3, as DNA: TGTGCCAGCAGACATACAGATGGCGAGCAGTTCTTC. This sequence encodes CASRHTDGEQFF.

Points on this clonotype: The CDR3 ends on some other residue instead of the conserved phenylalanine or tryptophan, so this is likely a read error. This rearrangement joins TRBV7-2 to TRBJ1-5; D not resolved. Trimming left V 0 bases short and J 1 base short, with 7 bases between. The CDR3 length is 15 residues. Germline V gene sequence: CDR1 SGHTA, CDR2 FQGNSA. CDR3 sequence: CASSLAVVSNQPQHV. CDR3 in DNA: TGTGCCAGCAGCTTAGCAGTGGTAAGCAATCAGCCCCAGCATGTT.

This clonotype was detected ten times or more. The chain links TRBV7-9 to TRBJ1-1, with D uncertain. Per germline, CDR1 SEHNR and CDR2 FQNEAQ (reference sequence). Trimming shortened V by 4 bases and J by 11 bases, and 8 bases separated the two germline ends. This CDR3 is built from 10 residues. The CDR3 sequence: CASSSLPAFF. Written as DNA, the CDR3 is TGTGCCAGCAGCTCACTCCCCGCTTTCTTT.

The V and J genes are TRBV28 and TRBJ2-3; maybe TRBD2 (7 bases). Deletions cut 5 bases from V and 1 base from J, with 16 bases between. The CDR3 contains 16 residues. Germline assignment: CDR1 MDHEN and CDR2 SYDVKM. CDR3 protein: CASSLPLGGRTDTQYF. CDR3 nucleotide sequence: TGTGCCAGCAGTCTACCCTTGGGGGGGCGCACAGATACGCAGTATTTT.

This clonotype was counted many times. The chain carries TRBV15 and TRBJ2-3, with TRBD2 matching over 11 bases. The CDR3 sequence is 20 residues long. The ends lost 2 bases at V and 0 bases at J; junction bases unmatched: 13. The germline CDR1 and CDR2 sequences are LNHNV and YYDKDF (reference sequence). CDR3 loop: CATSRPRGLLAGGSTDTQYF. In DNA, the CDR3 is TGTGCCACCAGCAGACCCCGGGGACTCCTAGCGGGGGGAAGCACAGATACGCAGTATTTT.

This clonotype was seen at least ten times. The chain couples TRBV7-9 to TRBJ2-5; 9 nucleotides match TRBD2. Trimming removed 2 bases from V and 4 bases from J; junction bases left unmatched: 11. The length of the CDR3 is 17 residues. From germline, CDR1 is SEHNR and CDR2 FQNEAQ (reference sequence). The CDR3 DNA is TGTGCCAGCAGCTTACGGGGACGAGCTAGCGGGGTAGAGACCCAGTACTTC. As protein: CASSLRGRASGVETQYF.

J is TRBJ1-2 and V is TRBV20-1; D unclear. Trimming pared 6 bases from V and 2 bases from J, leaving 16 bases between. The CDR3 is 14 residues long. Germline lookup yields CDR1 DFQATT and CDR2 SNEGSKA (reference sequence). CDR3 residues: CSAQRVGRNYGYTF. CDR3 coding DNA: TGCAGTGCCCAACGGGTAGGGCGAAACTATGGCTACACCTTC.

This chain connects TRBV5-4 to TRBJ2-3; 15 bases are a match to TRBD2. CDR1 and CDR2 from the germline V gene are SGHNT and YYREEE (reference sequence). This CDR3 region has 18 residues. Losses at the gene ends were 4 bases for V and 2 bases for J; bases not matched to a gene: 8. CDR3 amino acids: CASSGLGTSGGFTDTQYF. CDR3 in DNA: TGTGCCAGCAGCGGACTTGGGACTAGCGGGGGGTTCACAGATACGCAGTATTTT.

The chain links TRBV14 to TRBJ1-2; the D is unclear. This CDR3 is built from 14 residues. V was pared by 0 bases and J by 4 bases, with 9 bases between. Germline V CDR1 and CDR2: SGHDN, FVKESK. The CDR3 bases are TGTGCCAGCAGCCAAGATTTAGGGATCTATGGCTACACCTTC. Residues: CASSQDLGIYGYTF.

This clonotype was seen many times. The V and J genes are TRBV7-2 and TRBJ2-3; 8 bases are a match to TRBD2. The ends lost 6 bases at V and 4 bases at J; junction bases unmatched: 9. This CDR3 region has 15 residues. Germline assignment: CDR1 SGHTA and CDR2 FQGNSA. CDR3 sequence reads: CASSLNGGAADTQYF. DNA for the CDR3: TGTGCCAGCAGTTTGAACGGGGGGGCCGCAGATACGCAGTATTTT.

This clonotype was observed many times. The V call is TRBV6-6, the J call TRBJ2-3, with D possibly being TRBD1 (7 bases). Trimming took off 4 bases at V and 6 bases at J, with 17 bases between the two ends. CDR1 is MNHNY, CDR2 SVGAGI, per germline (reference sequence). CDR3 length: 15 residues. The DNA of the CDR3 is TGTGCCAGCAGTTTCCAGGGGGGCTCCACGGATACGCAGTATTTT. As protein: CASSFQGGSTDTQYF.

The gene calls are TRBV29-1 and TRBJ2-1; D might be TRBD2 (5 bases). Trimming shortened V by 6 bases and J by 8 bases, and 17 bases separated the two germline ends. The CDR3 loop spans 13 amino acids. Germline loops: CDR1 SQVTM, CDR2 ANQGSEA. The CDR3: CSVRRGNRDEQFF. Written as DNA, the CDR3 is TGCAGCGTCCGACGGGGAAATCGGGATGAGCAGTTCTTC.

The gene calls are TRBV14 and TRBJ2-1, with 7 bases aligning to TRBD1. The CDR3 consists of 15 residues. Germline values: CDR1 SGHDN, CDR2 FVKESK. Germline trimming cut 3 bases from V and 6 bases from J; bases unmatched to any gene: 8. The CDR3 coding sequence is TGTGCCAGCAGCCATTTGGGGGCAGGGGGCAATGAGCAGTTCTTC. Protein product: CASSHLGAGGNEQFF.

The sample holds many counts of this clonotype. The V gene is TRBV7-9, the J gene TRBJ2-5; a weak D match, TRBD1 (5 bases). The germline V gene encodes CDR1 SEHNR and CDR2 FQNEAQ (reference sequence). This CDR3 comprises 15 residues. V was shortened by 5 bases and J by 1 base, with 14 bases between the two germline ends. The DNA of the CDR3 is TGTGCCAGCAGCCCGCGACAGTCATTCCAAGAGACCCAGTACTTC. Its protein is CASSPRQSFQETQYF.

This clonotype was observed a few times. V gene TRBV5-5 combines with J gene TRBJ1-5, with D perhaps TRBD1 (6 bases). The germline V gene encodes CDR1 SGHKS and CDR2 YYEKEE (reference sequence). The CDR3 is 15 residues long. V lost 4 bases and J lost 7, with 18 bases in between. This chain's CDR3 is CASSRGTPSQQPQHF. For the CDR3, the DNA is TGTGCCAGCAGCCGCGGGACACCTTCTCAGCAGCCCCAGCATTTT.

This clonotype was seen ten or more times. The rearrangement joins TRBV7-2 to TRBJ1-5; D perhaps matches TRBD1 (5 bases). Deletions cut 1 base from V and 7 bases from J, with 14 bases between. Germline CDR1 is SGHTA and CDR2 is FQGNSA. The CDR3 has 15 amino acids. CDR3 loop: CASSLGGGGVQPQHF. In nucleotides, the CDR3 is TGTGCCAGCAGCTTAGGGGGGGGGGGGGTGCAGCCCCAGCATTTT. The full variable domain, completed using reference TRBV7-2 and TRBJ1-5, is GAGVSQSPSNKVTEKGKDVELRCDPISGHTALYWYRQSLGQGLEFLIYFQGNSAPDKSGLPSDRFSAERTGGSVSTLTIQRTQQEDSAVYLCASSLGGGGVQPQHFGDGTRLSIL.

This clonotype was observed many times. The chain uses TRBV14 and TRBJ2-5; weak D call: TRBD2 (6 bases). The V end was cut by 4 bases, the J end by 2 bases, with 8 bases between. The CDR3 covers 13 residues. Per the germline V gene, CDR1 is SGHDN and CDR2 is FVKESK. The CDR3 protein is CASSRLEQETQYF. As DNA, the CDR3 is TGTGCCAGCAGCCGACTAGAACAAGAGACCCAGTACTTC.

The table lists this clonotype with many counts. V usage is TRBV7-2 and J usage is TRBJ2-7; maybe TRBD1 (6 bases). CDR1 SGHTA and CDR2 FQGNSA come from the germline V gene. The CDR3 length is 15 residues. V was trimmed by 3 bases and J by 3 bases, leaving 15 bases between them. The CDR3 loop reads CASSFQPGHLYEQYF. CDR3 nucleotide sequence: TGTGCCAGCAGCTTCCAACCGGGACACCTCTACGAGCAGTACTTC.

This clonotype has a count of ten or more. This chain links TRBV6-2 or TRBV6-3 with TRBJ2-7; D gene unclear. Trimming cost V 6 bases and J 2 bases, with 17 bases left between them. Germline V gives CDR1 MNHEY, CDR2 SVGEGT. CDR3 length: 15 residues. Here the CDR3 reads CASSRAAVAPYEQYF. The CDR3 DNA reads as TGTGCCAGCAGCCGCGCCGCCGTAGCCCCCTACGAGCAGTACTTC.